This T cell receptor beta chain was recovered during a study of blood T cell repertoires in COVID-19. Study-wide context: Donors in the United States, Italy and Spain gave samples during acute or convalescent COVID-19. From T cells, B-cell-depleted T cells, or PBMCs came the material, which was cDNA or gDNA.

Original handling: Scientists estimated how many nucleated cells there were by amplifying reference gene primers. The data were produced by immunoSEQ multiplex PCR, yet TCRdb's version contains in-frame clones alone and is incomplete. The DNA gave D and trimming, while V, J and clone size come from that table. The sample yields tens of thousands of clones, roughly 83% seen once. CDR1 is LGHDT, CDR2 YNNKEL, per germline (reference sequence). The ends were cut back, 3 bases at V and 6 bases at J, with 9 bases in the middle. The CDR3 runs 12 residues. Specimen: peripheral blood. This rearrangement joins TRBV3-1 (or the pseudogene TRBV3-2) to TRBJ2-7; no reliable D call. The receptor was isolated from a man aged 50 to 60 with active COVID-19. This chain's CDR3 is CASSQVDTEQYF. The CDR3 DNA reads TGTGCCAGCAGCCAGGTCGACACCGAGCAGTACTTC.